This TCR beta chain was sequenced in a study of blood T cell repertoires in COVID-19. Looking at the study overall: Samples of COVID-19 (acute and convalescent) were obtained from the United States, Italy and Spain. The cDNA or gDNA used as material had been derived from T cells, B-cell-depleted T cells, or PBMCs.

In the source study's methods: The assay estimated nucleated cells by amplifying reference gene primers. Repertoires were generated with immunoSEQ multiplex PCR, while TCRdb's copy carries only in-frame clones and drops some. Clonal size and the V and J genes are those of that table, whereas D and trimming came from the DNA. Counted here are a few hundred thousand clones, 65% to 90% occurring once; the ten biggest clones make up 3% to 4%. Trimming stripped 6 bases from V and 4 bases from J, with 16 bases between. Germline-derived CDR1 and CDR2 are SNHLY and FYNNEI. The length of the CDR3 is 15 residues.

The origin of this receptor is a woman in her thirties or forties with acute COVID-19. This chain links TRBV2 with TRBJ1-5; possible D gene TRBD1, 6 bases. Sequenced sample: PBMCs or T cells enriched from blood (not recorded which). CDR3 protein: CASRGDTAGNQPQHF. The CDR3 nucleotides read TGTGCCAGCAGGGGGGACACCGCCGGGAATCAGCCCCAGCATTTT.